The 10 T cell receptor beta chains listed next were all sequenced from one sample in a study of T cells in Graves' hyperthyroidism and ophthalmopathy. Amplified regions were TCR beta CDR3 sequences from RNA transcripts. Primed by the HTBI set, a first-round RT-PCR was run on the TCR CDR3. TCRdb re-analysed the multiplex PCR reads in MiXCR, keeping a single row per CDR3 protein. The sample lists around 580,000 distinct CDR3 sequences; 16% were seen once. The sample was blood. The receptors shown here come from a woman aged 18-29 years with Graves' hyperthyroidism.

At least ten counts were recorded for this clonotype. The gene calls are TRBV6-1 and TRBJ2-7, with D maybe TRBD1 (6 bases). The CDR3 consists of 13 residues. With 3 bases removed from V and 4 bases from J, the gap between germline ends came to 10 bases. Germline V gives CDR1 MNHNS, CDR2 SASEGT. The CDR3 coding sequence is TGTGCCAGCAGTGACGACAGGAGTTACGAGCAGTACTTC. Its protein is CASSDDRSYEQYF.

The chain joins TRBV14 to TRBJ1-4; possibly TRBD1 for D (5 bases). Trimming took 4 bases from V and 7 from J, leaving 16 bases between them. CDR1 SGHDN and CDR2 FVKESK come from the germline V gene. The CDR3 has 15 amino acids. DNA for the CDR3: TGTGCCAGCAGCCCGGGACTCCTGAGGAGTGAAAAACTGTTTTTT. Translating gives CASSPGLLRSEKLFF.

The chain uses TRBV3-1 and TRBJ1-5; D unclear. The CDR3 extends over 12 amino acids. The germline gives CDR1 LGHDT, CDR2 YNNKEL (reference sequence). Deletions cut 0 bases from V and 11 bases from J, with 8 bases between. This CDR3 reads CASSQDSRSQHF. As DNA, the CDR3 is TGTGCCAGCAGCCAAGATTCCAGGTCCCAGCATTTT. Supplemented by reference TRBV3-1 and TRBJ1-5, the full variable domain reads DTAVSQTPKYLVTQMGNDKSIKCEQNLGHDTMYWYKQDSKKFLKIMFSYNNKELIINETVPNRFSPKSPDKAHLNLHINSLELGDSAVYFCASSQDSRSQHFGDGTRLSIL.

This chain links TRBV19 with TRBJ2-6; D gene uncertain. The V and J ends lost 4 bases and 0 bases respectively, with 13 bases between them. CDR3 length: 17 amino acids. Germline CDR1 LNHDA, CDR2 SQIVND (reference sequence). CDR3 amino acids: CASSNNRHLSGANVLTF. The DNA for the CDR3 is TGTGCCAGTAGTAATAACAGACACCTCTCTGGGGCCAACGTCCTGACTTTC.

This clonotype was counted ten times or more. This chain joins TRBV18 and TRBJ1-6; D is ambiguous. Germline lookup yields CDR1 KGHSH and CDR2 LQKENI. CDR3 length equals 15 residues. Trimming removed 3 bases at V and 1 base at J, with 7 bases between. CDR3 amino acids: CASSPGGSYNSPLHF. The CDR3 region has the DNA TGTGCCAGCTCACCTGGCGGATCCTATAATTCACCCCTCCACTTT. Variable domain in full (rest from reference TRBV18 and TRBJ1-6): NAGVMQNPRHLVRRRGQEARLRCSPMKGHSHVYWYRQLPEEGLKFMVYLQKENIIDESGMPKERFSAEFPKEGPSILRIQQVVRGDSAAYFCASSPGGSYNSPLHFGNGTRLTVT.

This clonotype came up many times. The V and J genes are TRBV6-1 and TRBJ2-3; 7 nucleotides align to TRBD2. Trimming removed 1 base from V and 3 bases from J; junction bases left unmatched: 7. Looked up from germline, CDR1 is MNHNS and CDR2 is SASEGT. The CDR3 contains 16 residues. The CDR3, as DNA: TGTGCCAGCAGTGAAGGGGGCGGGAGAAGGACAGATACGCAGTATTTT. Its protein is CASSEGGGRRTDTQYF.

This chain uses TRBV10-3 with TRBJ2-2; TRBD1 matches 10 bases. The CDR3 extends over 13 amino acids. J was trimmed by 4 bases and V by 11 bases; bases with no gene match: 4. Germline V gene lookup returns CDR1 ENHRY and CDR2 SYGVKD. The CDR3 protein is CASRDRGTGELFF. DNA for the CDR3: TGTGCCTCCCGGGACAGGGGCACCGGGGAGCTGTTTTTT.

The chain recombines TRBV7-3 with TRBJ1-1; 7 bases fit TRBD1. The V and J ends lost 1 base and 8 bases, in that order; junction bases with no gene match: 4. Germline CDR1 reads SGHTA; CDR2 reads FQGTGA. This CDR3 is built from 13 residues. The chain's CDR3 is CASSLNQGGEAFF. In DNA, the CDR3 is TGTGCCAGCAGCTTAAATCAGGGGGGAGAAGCTTTCTTT.

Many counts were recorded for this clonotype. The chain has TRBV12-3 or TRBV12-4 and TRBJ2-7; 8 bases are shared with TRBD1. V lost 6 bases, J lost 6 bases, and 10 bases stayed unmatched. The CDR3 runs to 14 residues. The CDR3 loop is CASSPRDRSLEQYF. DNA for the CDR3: TGTGCCAGCAGCCCCCGGGACAGGTCTCTCGAGCAGTACTTC.

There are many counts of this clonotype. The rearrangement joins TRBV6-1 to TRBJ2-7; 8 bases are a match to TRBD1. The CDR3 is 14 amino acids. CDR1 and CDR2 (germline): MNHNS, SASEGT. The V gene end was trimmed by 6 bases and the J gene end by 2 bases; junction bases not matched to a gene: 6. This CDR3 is CASRGAGGAYEQYF. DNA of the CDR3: TGTGCCAGCAGGGGGGCAGGGGGCGCCTACGAGCAGTACTTC.